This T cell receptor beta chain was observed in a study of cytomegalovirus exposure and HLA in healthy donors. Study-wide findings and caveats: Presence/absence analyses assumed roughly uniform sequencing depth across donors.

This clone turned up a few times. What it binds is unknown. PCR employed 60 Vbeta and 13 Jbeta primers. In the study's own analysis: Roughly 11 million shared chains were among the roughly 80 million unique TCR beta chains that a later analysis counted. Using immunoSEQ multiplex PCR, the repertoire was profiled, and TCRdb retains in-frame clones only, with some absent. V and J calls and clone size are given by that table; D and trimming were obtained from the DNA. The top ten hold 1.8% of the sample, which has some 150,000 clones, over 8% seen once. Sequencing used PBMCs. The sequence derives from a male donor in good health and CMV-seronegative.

CDR3 coding DNA: TGCGCCAACCTCCTAGCGGGAGACCCAGAGACCCAGTACTTC. Protein product: CANLLAGDPETQYF. The rearrangement uses TRBV10-1 and TRBJ2-5, with 10 nucleotides matching TRBD2. Germline values: CDR1 WNHNN, CDR2 SYGVQD (reference sequence). There are 14 residues in the CDR3. The ends lost 10 bases at V and 4 bases at J; junction bases unmatched: 9.